The 19 T cell receptor beta chains listed next were all sequenced from one sample in a study of blood T cell repertoires in COVID-19. Sequenced by immunoSEQ multiplex PCR; TCRdb stores in-frame clones only, minus some. This sample has some 490,000 clones; 70% to 90% occur once, and the top ten carry 8.3%. Sequenced: PBMCs or T cells enriched from blood (not recorded which). The receptors originated from a woman aged 55 to 70 who had recovered from COVID-19.

This sequence joins TRBV25-1 and TRBJ1-6; 10 positions match TRBD1. Germline trimming cut 6 bases from V and 10 bases from J; bases unmatched to any gene: 3. This CDR3 region has 13 residues. CDR1 and CDR2 (germline): MGHDK, SYGVNS. The CDR3 sequence: CASSPGQGSPLHF. As DNA, the CDR3 is TGTGCCAGCAGCCCGGGACAGGGGTCACCCCTCCACTTT. Drawing the rest from reference TRBV25-1 and TRBJ1-6, the complete variable domain is EADIYQTPRYLVIGTGKKITLECSQTMGHDKMYWYQQDPGMELHLIHYSYGVNSTEKGDLSSESTVSRIRTEHFPLTLESARPSHTSQYLCASSPGQGSPLHFGNGTRLTVT.

The rearrangement links TRBV2 to TRBJ1-4, with no clear D. V was clipped by 6 bases and J by 12 bases, with 14 bases between them. The V gene's germline CDR1 is SNHLY and CDR2 FYNNEI. CDR3 size: 12 residues. The CDR3 reads CASSYSLSELFF. CDR3 sequence (DNA): TGTGCCAGCAGCTACAGCCTATCGGAACTGTTTTTT.

The V and J genes are TRBV13 and TRBJ2-1, with TRBD2 as a possible D gene (6 bases). The length of the CDR3 is 16 residues. CDR1 is PRHDT, CDR2 FYEKMQ, per germline (reference sequence). V was pared by 6 bases and J by 3 bases, with 18 bases between. As DNA, the CDR3 is TGTGCCAGCAGTTCCTTTCTCCCGGGGGACTACAATGAGCAGTTCTTC. Its translation: CASSSFLPGDYNEQFF.

This chain uses TRBV5-5 with TRBJ2-7; 9 nucleotides match TRBD2. The CDR3 extends over 16 amino acids. V was pared by 1 base and J by 4 bases, with 9 bases of the junction left unmatched. Germline V gene sequence: CDR1 SGHKS, CDR2 YYEKEE (reference sequence). The CDR3: CASSLKGAGGLYEQYV. The CDR3 DNA is TGTGCCAGCAGCTTGAAGGGAGCGGGGGGCCTTTACGAGCAGTACGTC.

The chain links TRBV25-1 to TRBJ2-2; 8 bases are shared with TRBD1. Germline assignment: CDR1 MGHDK and CDR2 SYGVNS. The CDR3 loop spans 16 amino acids. Germline trimming cut 2 bases from V and 4 bases from J; bases unmatched to any gene: 6. The CDR3 reads CASSEKGTGRTGELFF. The CDR3 nucleotides read TGTGCCAGCAGTGAAAAAGGGACAGGTCGCACCGGGGAGCTGTTTTTT. The full variable domain, its missing parts supplied by reference TRBV25-1 and TRBJ2-2, is EADIYQTPRYLVIGTGKKITLECSQTMGHDKMYWYQQDPGMELHLIHYSYGVNSTEKGDLSSESTVSRIRTEHFPLTLESARPSHTSQYLCASSEKGTGRTGELFFGEGSRLTVL.

The V gene is TRBV5-1, the J gene TRBJ1-3; D gene ambiguous. Trimming cost V 4 bases and J 1 base, with 9 bases left between them. This CDR3 comprises 14 residues. Germline V gene data show CDR1 as SGHRS and CDR2 as YFSETQ. The CDR3 sequence is CASSPDVSGNTIYF. The CDR3 DNA reads TGCGCCAGCAGCCCAGATGTGTCTGGAAACACCATATATTTT. The entire variable domain, with the rest obtained from reference TRBV5-1 and TRBJ1-3, is as follows: KAGVTQTPRYLIKTRGQQVTLSCSPISGHRSVSWYQQTPGQGLQFLFEYFSETQRNKGNFPGRFSGRQFSNSRSEMNVSTLELGDSALYLCASSPDVSGNTIYFGEGSWLTVV.

The chain joins TRBV5-1 to TRBJ1-4, with 8 positions matching TRBD1. The germline gives CDR1 SGHRS, CDR2 YFSETQ. The CDR3 is 15 residues long. The V segment lost 2 bases and the J segment 6 bases; nucleotides outside the gene matches: 6. CDR3 nucleotides: TGCGCCAGCAGCTTAAGGCAGGGGGCCGATGAAAAACTGTTTTTT. It translates to CASSLRQGADEKLFF.

This clone was counted a few times. V and J are TRBV6-5 and TRBJ2-7, with 7 positions matching TRBD1. The CDR3 contains 14 residues. Germline CDR1 MNHEY, CDR2 SVGAGI. Trimming took 6 bases from V and 4 from J; bases not matched to a gene: 9. CDR3 nucleotide sequence: TGTGCCAGCAGCAAAGAACGGACAGGTTACGAGCAGTACTTC. Its protein is CASSKERTGYEQYF.

For the CDR3, the DNA is TGTGCCAGTAGGTCCCAACAGGGGGATGAGCAGTTCTTC. Its translation: CASRSQQGDEQFF. V is TRBV19 and J is TRBJ2-1, with 8 bases identical to TRBD1. The CDR3 consists of 13 residues. CDR1 is LNHDA, CDR2 SQIVND, per germline (reference sequence). With V trimmed by 6 bases and J by 8 bases, 6 bases remained unmatched. Together with reference TRBV19 and TRBJ2-1, the CDR3 gives the full variable domain: DGGITQSPKYLFRKEGQNVTLSCEQNLNHDAMYWYRQDPGQGLRLIYYSQIVNDFQKGDIAEGYSVSREKKESFPLTVTSAQKNPTAFYLCASRSQQGDEQFFGPGTRLTVL.

This clone was observed a handful of times. V usage is TRBV5-1 and J usage is TRBJ2-1; TRBD1 aligns across 10 bases. Germline V CDR1 and CDR2: SGHRS, YFSETQ. V dropped 3 bases and J dropped 5; count of bases not matched to a gene: 2. There are 14 residues in the CDR3. This CDR3 reads CASSWTGGDNEQFF. The DNA of the CDR3 is TGCGCCAGCAGCTGGACAGGGGGAGACAATGAGCAGTTCTTC.

The V and J genes are TRBV4-1 and TRBJ2-7; TRBD1 agrees at 12 bases. This CDR3 is 14 amino acids long. With 4 bases clipped from V and 6 bases from J, the junction kept 4 bases outside the gene matches. CDR1 MGHRA and CDR2 YSYEKL come from the germline V gene. DNA for the CDR3: TGCGCCAGCAGCCGGGACAGGGGGCCGACCGAGCAGTACTTC. This translates into CASSRDRGPTEQYF.

Here the CDR3 reads CASSEKGAASYGYTF. The CDR3 DNA follows: TGCGCCAGCAGTGAAAAGGGGGCGGCATCCTATGGCTACACCTTC. This chain joins TRBV10-2 and TRBJ1-2; 7 bases are shared with TRBD1. CDR3 size: 15 residues. J was trimmed by 4 bases and V by 3 bases; bases with no gene match: 8. CDR1 is WSHSY, CDR2 SAAADI, per germline.

This rearrangement joins TRBV15 to TRBJ1-2; possible D gene TRBD1, 6 bases. Trimming took 4 bases from V and 5 from J, leaving 14 bases between them. From germline, CDR1 is LNHNV and CDR2 YYDKDF (reference sequence). The CDR3 is 14 amino acids. The DNA of the CDR3 is TGTGCCACCAGCAACCGGGACACGGATTATGGCTACACCTTC. Protein sequence: CATSNRDTDYGYTF.

The chain recombines TRBV10-3 with TRBJ1-2, with D maybe TRBD1 (6 bases). The CDR3 sequence is 14 residues long. Germline CDR1 is ENHRY and CDR2 is SYGVKD. Trimming cost V 3 bases and J 4 bases, with 12 bases left between them. This CDR3 is CAISDAGQSYGYTF. The CDR3 DNA reads TGTGCCATCAGTGATGCCGGACAGAGCTATGGCTACACCTTC.

The chain has TRBV6-5 and TRBJ2-3; D perhaps matches TRBD1 (5 bases). Per germline, CDR1 MNHEY and CDR2 SVGAGI. Trimming removed 4 bases from V and 2 bases from J, with 13 bases in between. The CDR3 loop spans 15 amino acids. The CDR3 reads CASSWYRSDTDTQYF. The DNA of the CDR3 is TGTGCCAGCAGTTGGTACAGGAGTGACACAGATACGCAGTATTTT.

This chain connects TRBV5-8 to TRBJ1-4; TRBD1 agrees at 7 bases. CDR3 length: 12 residues. The ends lost 9 bases at V and 5 bases at J; junction bases unmatched: 4. The germline V gene has CDR1 SGHTS and CDR2 YDEGEE. In nucleotides, the CDR3 is TGTGCCATTGACAGGGACAATGAAAAACTGTTTTTT. Protein product: CAIDRDNEKLFF.

The V and J genes are TRBV30 and TRBJ2-7; D is perhaps TRBD1 (5 bases). V lost 4 bases and J lost 4, with 8 bases in between. Germline CDR1 GTSNPN, CDR2 SVGIG (reference sequence). This CDR3 spans 11 amino acids. DNA of the CDR3: TGTGCCTGGACTCAGGGTTACGAGCAGTACTTC. Its protein is CAWTQGYEQYF.

Here the CDR3 reads CASSLTGTGGATLNSPLHF. The DNA for the CDR3 is TGTGCCAGCAGCTTAACCGGGACAGGGGGCGCGACTTTAAATTCACCCCTCCACTTT. This chain joins TRBV7-2 and TRBJ1-6; the match to TRBD1 covers 12 bases. Looked up from germline, CDR1 is SGHTA and CDR2 is FQGNSA. After removal of 2 bases from V and 7 bases from J, the junction contained 12 bases not matched to a gene. This CDR3 has 19 amino acids.

The rearrangement joins TRBV6-1 to TRBJ1-5, with D perhaps matching TRBD1 (6 bases). The CDR3 totals 15 residues. The germline V and J ends were trimmed by 2 bases and 11 bases, with 19 bases remaining between them. Germline-derived CDR1 and CDR2 are MNHNS and SASEGT. Here the CDR3 DNA reads TGTGCCAGCAGTGAACCGGGACACGGCAATGTGGCCCAGCATTTT. It specifies CASSEPGHGNVAQHF.